Described below is a single TCR beta chain sequence and its context. Its antigen remains unidentified. PCR was performed using 60 Vbeta and 13 Jbeta primers. Profiled with immunoSEQ multiplex PCR; TCRdb holds only in-frame clones, not every one. Of 100,000 to 150,000 clones listed, roughly 79% are singletons. The data are from a study of cytomegalovirus exposure and HLA in healthy donors. Turning to the study itself: Sequencing of some 200 million T cells in an earlier analysis found about 120 million unique TCR beta sequences.

The V gene's germline CDR1 is SGHTA and CDR2 FQGTGA. V lost 3 bases, J lost 0 bases, and 8 bases lay in between. The CDR3 is 14 amino acids. Study results and caveats: Researchers reported from a later analysis that most CMV-associated TCR beta chains appeared HLA-restricted. The study carried out a later analysis of TCR beta sequences. It associated under 20,000 of them with specific HLA alleles at a false discovery rate of 0.05. A few chains tied to CMV proved CMV antigen-specific in vitro.

The chain uses TRBV7-3 and TRBJ1-1, with D possibly matching TRBD1 (6 bases). Sequenced input: PBMCs. The source is a woman aged 40 to 50 in good health and CMV-seronegative. This CDR3 reads CASSFDRLNTEAFF. CDR3 DNA: TGTGCCAGCAGCTTTGACAGGTTGAACACTGAAGCTTTCTTT.